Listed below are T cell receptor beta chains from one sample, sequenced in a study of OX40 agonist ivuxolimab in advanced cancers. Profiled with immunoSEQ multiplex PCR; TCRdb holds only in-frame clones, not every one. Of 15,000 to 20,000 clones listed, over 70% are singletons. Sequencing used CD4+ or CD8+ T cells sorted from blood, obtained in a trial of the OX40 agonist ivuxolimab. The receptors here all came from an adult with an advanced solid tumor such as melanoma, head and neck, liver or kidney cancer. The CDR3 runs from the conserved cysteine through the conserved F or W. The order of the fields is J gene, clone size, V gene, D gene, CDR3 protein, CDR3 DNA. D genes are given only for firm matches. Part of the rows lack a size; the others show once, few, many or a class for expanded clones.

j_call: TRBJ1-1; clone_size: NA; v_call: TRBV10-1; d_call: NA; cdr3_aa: CASSESLMNTEAFF; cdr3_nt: TGCGCCAGCAGTGAGTCTCTTATGAACACTGAAGCTTTCTTT
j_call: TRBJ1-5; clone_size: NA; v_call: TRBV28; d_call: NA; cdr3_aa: CASRDNSNQPQHF; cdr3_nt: TGTGCCAGCAGGGACAATAGCAATCAGCCCCAGCATTTT
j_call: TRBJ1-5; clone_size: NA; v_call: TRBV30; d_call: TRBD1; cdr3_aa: CAWSGGQGMNQPQHF; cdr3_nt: TGTGCCTGGAGTGGGGGACAGGGGATGAATCAGCCCCAGCATTTT
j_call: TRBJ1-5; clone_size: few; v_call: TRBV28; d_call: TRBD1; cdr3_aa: CASRGQGDNQPQHF; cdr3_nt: TGTGCCAGCAGAGGACAGGGCGACAATCAGCCCCAGCATTTT
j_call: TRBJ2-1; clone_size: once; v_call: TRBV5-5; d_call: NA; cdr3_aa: CASSLGGGPGNEQFF; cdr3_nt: TGTGCCAGCAGCTTAGGGGGAGGTCCCGGGAATGAGCAGTTCTTC
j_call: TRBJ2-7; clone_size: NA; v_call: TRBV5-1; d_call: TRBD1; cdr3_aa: CASSARQGVGGYEQYF; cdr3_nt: TGCGCCAGCAGCGCTAGACAGGGGGTCGGCGGTTACGAGCAGTACTTC
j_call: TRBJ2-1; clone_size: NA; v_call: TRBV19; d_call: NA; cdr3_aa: CASSTETGLGSYNEQFF; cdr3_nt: TGTGCCAGTAGTACCGAGACAGGATTGGGCTCCTACAATGAGCAGTTCTTC
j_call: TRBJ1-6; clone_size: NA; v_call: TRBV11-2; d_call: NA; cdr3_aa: CASSLGSPLHF; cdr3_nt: TGTGCCAGCAGCTTAGGATCACCCCTCCACTTT
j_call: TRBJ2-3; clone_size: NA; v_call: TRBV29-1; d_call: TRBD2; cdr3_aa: CSVEDGAGGRVADTQYF; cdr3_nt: TGCAGCGTTGAAGATGGGGCGGGAGGGCGAGTCGCAGATACGCAGTATTTT
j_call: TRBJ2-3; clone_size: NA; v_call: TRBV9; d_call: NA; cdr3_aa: CASSALSTDTQYF; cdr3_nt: TGTGCCAGCAGCGCTCTTAGCACAGATACGCAGTATTTT
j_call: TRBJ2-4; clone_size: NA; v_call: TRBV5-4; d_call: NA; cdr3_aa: CASGEGNIQYF; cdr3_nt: TGTGCCAGCGGTGAAGGTAACATTCAGTACTTC
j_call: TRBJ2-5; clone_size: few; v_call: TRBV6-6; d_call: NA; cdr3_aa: CASSYEAEETQYF; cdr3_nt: TGTGCCAGCAGTTATGAGGCCGAAGAGACCCAGTACTTC
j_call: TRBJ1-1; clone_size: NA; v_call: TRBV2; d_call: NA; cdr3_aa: CASSEVDTEAFF; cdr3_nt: TGTGCCAGCAGTGAGGTTGACACTGAAGCTTTCTTT
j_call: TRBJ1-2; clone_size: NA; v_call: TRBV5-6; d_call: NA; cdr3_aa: CASSLAGSRGNSGYTF; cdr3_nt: TGTGCCAGCAGCTTGGCCGGGTCGAGGGGAAACTCTGGCTACACCTTC
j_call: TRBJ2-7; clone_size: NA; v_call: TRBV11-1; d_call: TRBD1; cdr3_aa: CASSFEDRGYEQYF; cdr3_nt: TGTGCCAGCAGCTTCGAGGACAGGGGGTACGAGCAGTACTTC
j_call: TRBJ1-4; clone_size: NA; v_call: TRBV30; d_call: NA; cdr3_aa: CAWSLDSNEKLFF; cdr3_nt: TGTGCCTGGAGTCTGGACAGTAATGAAAAACTGTTTTTT
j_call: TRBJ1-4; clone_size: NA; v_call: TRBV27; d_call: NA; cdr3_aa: CASSLTAPSTNEKLFF; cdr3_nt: TGTGCCAGCAGTTTGACAGCTCCTTCAACTAATGAAAAACTGTTTTTT
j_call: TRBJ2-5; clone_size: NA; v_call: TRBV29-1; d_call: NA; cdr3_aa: CSAHPQGGETQYF; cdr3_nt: TGCAGCGCCCACCCGCAGGGGGGAGAGACCCAGTACTTC
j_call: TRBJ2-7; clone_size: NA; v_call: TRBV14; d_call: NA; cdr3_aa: CASSQEYGIYEQYF; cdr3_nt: TGTGCCAGCAGCCAAGAGTACGGAATCTACGAGCAGTACTTC
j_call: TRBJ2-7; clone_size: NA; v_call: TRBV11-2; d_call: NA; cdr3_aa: CASSLGPAMYF; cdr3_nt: TGTGCCAGCAGCTTAGGGCCTGCAATGTACTTC
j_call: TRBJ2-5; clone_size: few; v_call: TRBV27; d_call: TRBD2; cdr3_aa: CASSSGLAGGQETQYF; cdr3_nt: TGTGCCAGCAGTTCGGGACTAGCGGGAGGGCAAGAGACCCAGTACTTC
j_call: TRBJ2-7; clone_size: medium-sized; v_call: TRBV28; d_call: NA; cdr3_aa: CASGGASRSYEQYF; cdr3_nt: TGTGCCAGCGGTGGTGCCTCGCGCTCCTACGAGCAGTACTTC
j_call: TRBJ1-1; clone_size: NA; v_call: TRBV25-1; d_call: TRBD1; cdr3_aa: CASSPKQGAHTEAFF; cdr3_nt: TGTGCCAGCAGTCCAAAACAGGGGGCGCACACTGAAGCTTTCTTT
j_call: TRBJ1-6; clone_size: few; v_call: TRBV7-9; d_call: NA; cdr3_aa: CASSFGEGPGSPLHF; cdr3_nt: TGTGCCAGCAGCTTTGGGGAGGGGCCGGGATCACCCCTCCACTTT
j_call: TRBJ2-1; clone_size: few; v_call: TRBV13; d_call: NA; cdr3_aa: CASSSSGTDQNNEQFF; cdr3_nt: TGTGCCAGCAGCTCCTCAGGGACGGATCAGAACAATGAGCAGTTCTTC
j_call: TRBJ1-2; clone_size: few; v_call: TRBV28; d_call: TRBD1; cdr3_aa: CASSLDRGSTYGYTF; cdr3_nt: TGTGCCAGCAGTTTGGACAGGGGGTCTACCTATGGCTACACCTTC
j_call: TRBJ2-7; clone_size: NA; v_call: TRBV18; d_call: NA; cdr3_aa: CASSPLDWSSYEQYF; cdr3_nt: TGTGCCAGCTCACCTCTCGACTGGAGCTCCTACGAGCAGTACTTC
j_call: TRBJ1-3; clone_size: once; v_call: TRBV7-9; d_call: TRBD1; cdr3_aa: CASSPGQNSGNTIYF; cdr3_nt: TGTGCCAGCAGCCCGGGACAGAACTCTGGAAACACCATATATTTT
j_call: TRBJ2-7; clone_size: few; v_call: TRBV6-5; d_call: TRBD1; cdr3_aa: CASSGDSHYEQYF; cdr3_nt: TGTGCCAGCAGTGGGGACAGCCACTACGAGCAGTACTTC
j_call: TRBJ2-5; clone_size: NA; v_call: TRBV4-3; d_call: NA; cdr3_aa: CASSPVVGKETQYF; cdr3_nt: TGCGCCAGCAGCCCCGTTGTCGGGAAAGAGACCCAGTACTTC
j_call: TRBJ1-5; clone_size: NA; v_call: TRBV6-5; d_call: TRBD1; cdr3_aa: CASSDRVQPQHF; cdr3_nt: TGTGCCAGCAGTGACAGGGTTCAGCCCCAGCATTTT
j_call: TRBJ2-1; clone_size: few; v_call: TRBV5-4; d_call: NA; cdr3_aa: CASSLDRSSYNEQFF; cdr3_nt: TGTGCCAGCAGCCTGGACAGAAGCTCCTACAATGAGCAGTTCTTC
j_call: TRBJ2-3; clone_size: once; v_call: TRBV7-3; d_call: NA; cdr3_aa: CASSLTPGTDTQYF; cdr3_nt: TGTGCCAGCAGCTTAACCCCGGGTACAGATACGCAGTATTTT
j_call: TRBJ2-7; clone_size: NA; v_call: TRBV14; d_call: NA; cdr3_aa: CASSQGGGALSYEQYF; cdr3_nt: TGTGCCAGCAGCCAGGGTGGGGGCGCCCTTTCCTACGAGCAGTACTTC
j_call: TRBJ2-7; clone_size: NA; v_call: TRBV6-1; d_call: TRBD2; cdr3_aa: CASSGDRMLLAGGSAYEQYF; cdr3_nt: TGTGCCAGCAGTGGAGACAGAATGCTACTAGCGGGAGGGTCGGCCTACGAGCAGTACTTC
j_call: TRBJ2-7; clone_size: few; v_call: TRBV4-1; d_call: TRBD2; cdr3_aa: CASSRGLAGTYEQYF; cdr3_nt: TGCGCCAGCAGCCGAGGACTAGCGGGGACCTACGAGCAGTACTTC